Ten or more counts support the clone carrying this T cell receptor beta chain. The antigen is undetermined. One junction end disagrees with the germline gene, perhaps due to a read error. The sample is drawn from a study of T-cell memory formation after mild COVID-19. Regarding the study as a whole: Contracting CD4+ clones sat mainly in CM and EM; CD8+ in EMRA.

CDR3 length: 14 residues. Germline V lookup: CDR1 SGHRS, CDR2 YFSETQ. TCRdb analysed the 5' RACE reads with MiXCR anew, one entry per CDR3 protein. The sample lists roughly 240,000 distinct CDR3 sequences; under 20% were seen once. The chain recombines TRBV5-1 with TRBJ2-5; D might be TRBD1 or TRBD2, each matching 5 bases. Sequencing was carried out using PBMCs or a T cell subset sorted from them (not recorded which). This sequence was found in a man aged 18 to 29 who had mild COVID-19 (a few samples of this study predate the infection). Cell type and time point are not known. The CDR3 is CASSLGTGEETQYF. In DNA form, the CDR3 reads TGTGCCAGCAGCTTAGGGACCGGGGAGGAGACCCAGTACTTC. The full variable domain, its missing parts supplied by reference TRBV5-1 and TRBJ2-5, is KAGVTQTPRYLIKTRGQQVTLSCSPISGHRSVSWYQQTPGQGLQFLFEYFSETQRNKGNFPGRFSGRQFSNSRSEMNVSTLELGDSALYLCASSLGTGEETQYFGPGTRLLVL.